This T cell receptor (beta chain) was sequenced for a study of beta chain features in type 1 diabetes (dated by TCRdb to 2017 to 2018). For the wider study: Mean age, gender distribution, total cell number and subset yield did not differ between patients and healthy donors. A total of approximately 100 million sorted cells were examined across all samples, and the number of cells per subset was strongly correlated with RNA yield. The study compared TCRB repertoires of sorted circulating CD4+ T cell subsets between recently diagnosed type 1 diabetes patients and matched healthy donors. Regulatory and stem cell-like memory subsets were isolated from only 8 patients and about eight healthy donors, whereas naive and central memory subsets came from all 30 or so donors. The research as a whole found: A moderate but significant shortening of TCRB CDR3 length was observed in type 1 diabetes patients in all four CD4+ subsets. Fewer insertions and more nucleotide deletions at VDJ recombination sites were observed in patients with type 1 diabetes, implying thymic rearrangement abnormalities. Because cDNA was sequenced instead of genomic DNA, highly expressing activated cells could be over-represented, though the groups showed no difference in activation or CD3 levels. PCR may preferentially amplify shorter templates, but because patient and control samples were amplified and corrected together, any resulting skew would affect both groups equally. The naive, central memory and regulatory TCRB repertoires appeared to resemble one another more closely among patients than among healthy donors. Because small numbers of individuals were included in the HLA sub-analyses, any influence of HLA type on TCRB rearrangement was left unresolved.

A single peripheral blood draw of approximately 110 mL on average was collected from each donor into heparinised tubes. A BD FACSAria II was used to sort naive, central memory, regulatory and stem cell-like memory CD4+ T cells with a panel that included CD45RO, CCR7, CD25, CD127, CD95 and CD27. All sorted populations exceeded 95% purity. Right away, PBMCs were isolated by Lymphoprep density gradient centrifugation and were stained directly, with no culture step. To minimize batch effects, samples were stained and sorted in pairs, one healthy donor with one patient per experiment. The entire isolated RNA was reverse transcribed using the High Capacity cDNA Reverse Transcription Kit, and thus expressed TCRB transcripts were sequenced. Naive, central memory and regulatory T cell samples underwent deep immunoSEQ sequencing, averaging around 4 million total reads per sample. Sorted cells were lysed in RLT buffer and RNA was extracted with DNase-treated RNeasy Micro or Mini kits, depending on cell number. Each cell subset was processed on its own to prevent cross-contamination, while patient and healthy donor samples were processed together. Using the immunoSEQ multiplex PCR, TCRB sequences were amplified from cDNA into 87-bp fragments spanning the CDR3 region. The amplicons were sequenced using the Illumina HiSeq platform. The authors' analysis ran thus. PCR bias was computationally corrected using synthetic template baselines, reads within Hamming distance 2 were collapsed, and singletons that could not be merged were discarded. Reads were aligned against IMGT to assign V, D and J genes, CDR3 length and insertions or deletions at six rearrangement sites. Clonotype counts were normalized to sorted cell number within each subset before computing true diversity and Gini coefficients with the tcR R package. Repertoire sharing was quantified using the overlap coefficient calculated on TCRB nucleotide sequences. Imported from immuneACCESS, the table was reduced by TCRdb to in-frame sequences with V and J called. These copies leave out some clones; in studies compared against another copy, an unresolved V gene accounts for under half, and the cause of the remainder is not known. V and J calls and clone size are as listed in that table; D and trimming were resolved from the DNA. The sample table lists about 150,000 clones, over 7.5% of them with a count of one. The biggest ten clones account for about 0.6% of the sample.

This clone was observed many times. Its antigen is not yet known. Qualities for individual bases were not recorded, and no much larger clone is one base off. The sequenced sample was central memory CD4+ T cells from blood. The clonotype originates from a man aged 18 to 29 in good health.

DNA sequence: TGTGCCATCAGTGAGTCGAGTAGCGGACGAACCGCCTACGAGCAGTACTTC. It specifies CAISESSSGRTAYEQYF. The chain is made from TRBV10-3 and TRBJ2-7; the D gene is perhaps TRBD2, on 6 matching bases. The CDR3 contains 17 residues, cysteine and phenylalanine counted. Just CDR3 DNA is preserved here, 51 bases in frame from base 1. The trim is 0 bases for V and 2 bases for J, with a gap of 17 bases between the germline ends. Via the germline V gene, CDR1 is ENHRY and CDR2 SYGVKD.